One TCR beta chain is described in this entry. Its antigen is undetermined. Deep was the level used in running the assay. As originally analysed: Filtering was not the same, since immunoSEQ gave junction-only sequences without quality scores. TCRdb's table, derived via immunoSEQ multiplex PCR, lists solely in-frame clones and lacks some. Clone size and V and J calls were adopted from that table, with D and trimming inferred from the DNA. This sample has about 480,000 clones, with about 80% found just once. These data are taken from a study of shared clonotypes between healthy human individuals. At the level of the study: A couple of female and a few male donors aged 18 to 49 were enrolled. General study results and limits: An effect of sequencing depth on clonotype sharing among donors was expected.

Between the trimmed V and J ends, which lost 4 bases and 1 base, there was a span of 13 bases. The germline CDR1 and CDR2 sequences are MNHEY and SMNVEV (reference sequence). This CDR3 is 15 amino acids long. The V and J genes are TRBV27 and TRBJ2-5; the D is unclear. The sample was PBMCs. The clonotype originates from a middle-aged woman in good health. Some clones in this sample may be carry-over from other donors' samples. The CDR3 loop reads CASSSIGPFQETQYF. CDR3 coding DNA: TGTGCCAGCAGTTCCATCGGGCCATTCCAAGAGACCCAGTACTTC.